The source of this T cell receptor beta chain is a study of T cell changes during pregnancy in multiple sclerosis. Generated by immunoSEQ multiplex PCR, the TCRdb table keeps only in-frame clones and is missing some. The repertoire holds roughly 48,000 clones, with 80% to 90% as singletons. CDR3 length: 16 amino acids. Looked up from germline, CDR1 is SGHTS and CDR2 is YDEGEE. V was cut by 5 bases and J by 6 bases, with 22 bases left in between. The source is a female donor with multiple sclerosis, enrolled in a pregnancy study. J is TRBJ2-3 and V is TRBV5-8; D perhaps matches TRBD2 (5 bases). The sample was CD4+ T cells from peripheral blood mononuclear cells, taken in the second trimester of pregnancy. For the CDR3, the DNA is TGTGCCAGCAGTCCCAGACACATGGCGGCGGGTGATACGCAGTATTTT. Residues: CASSPRHMAAGDTQYF.